What follows describes a single TCR beta chain. Its antigen is currently unknown. This sample was included in a study of OX40 agonist ivuxolimab in advanced cancers. At the level of the study: Given to patients was ivuxolimab, an agonistic anti-OX40 (CD134) antibody.

Blood sampling was done at baseline, cycle 4 day 1, and cycle 7 day 1. TCRdb keeps only in-frame clones here, not all; method: immunoSEQ multiplex PCR. The sample lists 70,000 to 75,000 clones, approximately 85% occurring once. Whole-study findings and limits: Among the lowest levels of clonal expansion were found in partial responders at 0.1-3.0 mg/kg. In general, CD8+ T cells held more expanded clones than CD4+ did, on average.

V was trimmed by 0 bases and J by 6 bases, leaving 10 bases between them. The germline V gene has CDR1 SGHRS and CDR2 YFSETQ. The CDR3 consists of 14 residues. Source: CD4+ or CD8+ T cells sorted from blood, taken in a trial of the OX40 agonist ivuxolimab. This chain links TRBV5-1 with TRBJ1-5; unclear D gene. The source of this sequence is an adult with an advanced solid tumor such as melanoma, head and neck, liver or kidney cancer. DNA of the CDR3: TGCGCCAGCAGCTTGGTTCCAGGCAGTCAGCCCCAGCATTTT. This encodes CASSLVPGSQPQHF.